This T cell receptor (beta chain) was found in a study of blood T cell repertoires in COVID-19. Cohort 3 donors were reported recovered after two negative PCRs, clearance, or symptom resolution. V was pared by 4 bases and J by 2 bases, with 12 bases between. This CDR3 has 14 amino acids. Germline lookup yields CDR1 SGHTS and CDR2 YDEGEE. TCRdb's copy holds only in-frame clones and misses some; the assay was immunoSEQ multiplex PCR. The sample carries about 280,000 clones, roughly 85% recorded once. The TCR originated in a woman aged 50 to 60 who had recovered from COVID-19. J is TRBJ1-1 and V is TRBV5-8; D unclear. The specimen was PBMCs or T cells enriched from blood (not recorded which). The CDR3 protein is CASSPGRANTEAFF. CDR3 nucleotides: TGTGCCAGCAGCCCGGGGAGGGCCAACACTGAAGCTTTCTTT. Complete variable domain (other parts from reference TRBV5-8 and TRBJ1-1): EAGVTQSPTHLIKTRGQQATLRCSPISGHTSVYWYQQALGLGLQFLLWYDEGEERNRGNFPPRFSGRQFPNYSSELNVNALELEDSALYLCASSPGRANTEAFFGQGTRLTVV.